This T cell receptor (beta chain) was identified in a study of blood T cells in healthy people across ages. Broader study findings: The unknown donor CMV status may have confounded expanded clonotype changes.

No fewer than 6 micrograms of total RNA were isolated from every sample. The CDR3 is 11 amino acids. V was trimmed by 6 bases and J by 6 bases, leaving 9 bases between them. Looked up from germline, CDR1 is ENHRY and CDR2 is SYGVKD. Alongside a J-beta primer mix, a sample-barcoded 5' primer served in a second PCR lasting about 7 to 11 cycles. The template-switch adaptor was a 5' adaptor with 12 random nucleotides. It tagged each cDNA molecule. MiXCR, applied by TCRdb to the 5' RACE reads, yields one record per CDR3 protein. Of 650,000 to 800,000 distinct CDR3 sequences in the sample, about 42% were seen once. This clonotype was counted between two and nine times. The antigen remains unidentified.

This chain uses TRBV10-3 with TRBJ2-7, with no clear D. This sequence was found in a man between 60 and 75 years old in good health. Material for sequencing was blood. CDR3 amino acids: CAISTYREQYF. CDR3 bases: TGTGCCATCAGCACCTATCGCGAGCAGTACTTC.